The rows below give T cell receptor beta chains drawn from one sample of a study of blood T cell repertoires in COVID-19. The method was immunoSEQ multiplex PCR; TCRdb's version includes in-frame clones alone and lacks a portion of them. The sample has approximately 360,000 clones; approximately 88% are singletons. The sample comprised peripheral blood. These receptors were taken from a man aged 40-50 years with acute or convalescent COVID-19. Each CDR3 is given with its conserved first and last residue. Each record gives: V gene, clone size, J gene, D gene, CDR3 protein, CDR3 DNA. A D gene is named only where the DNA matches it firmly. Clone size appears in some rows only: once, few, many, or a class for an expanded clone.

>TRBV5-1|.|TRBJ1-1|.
CASSLEVSEDTEAFF
TGCGCCAGCAGCTTGGAGGTTAGTGAGGACACTGAAGCTTTCTTT
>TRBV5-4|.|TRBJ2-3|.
CASSNGGTHLDTQYF
TGTGCCAGCAGCAATGGGGGGACCCACCTAGATACGCAGTATTTT
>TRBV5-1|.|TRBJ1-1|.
CASSLDSTGTEAFF
TGCGCCAGCAGCTTGGATTCGACAGGCACTGAAGCTTTCTTT
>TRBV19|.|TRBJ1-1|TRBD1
CASSMGTGDAFF
TGTGCCAGTAGTATGGGGACAGGGGATGCTTTCTTT
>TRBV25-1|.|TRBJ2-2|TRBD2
CASTGRTTGELFF
TGTGCCAGCACCGGGAGGACAACCGGGGAGCTGTTTTTT
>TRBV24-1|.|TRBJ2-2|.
CATSDFGPSNTGELFF
TGTGCCACCAGTGATTTTGGGCCATCGAACACCGGGGAGCTGTTTTTT
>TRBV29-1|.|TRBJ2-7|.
CSVEWPEGSYEQYF
TGCAGCGTTGAATGGCCGGAGGGCTCCTACGAGCAGTACTTC
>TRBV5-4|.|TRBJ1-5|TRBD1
CASSSDRGNQPQHF
TGTGCCAGCAGCTCGGACAGGGGCAATCAGCCCCAGCATTTT
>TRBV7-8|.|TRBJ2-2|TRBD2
CASSLGGGMNTGELFF
TGTGCCAGCAGCTTAGGGGGAGGGATGAACACCGGGGAGCTGTTTTTT
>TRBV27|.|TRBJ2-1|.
CASSLSGRGSHNEQFF
TGTGCCAGCAGTTTATCGGGAAGGGGGTCGCATAATGAGCAGTTCTTC
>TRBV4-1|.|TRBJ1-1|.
CASRPIQGNTEAFF
TGCGCCAGCAGACCCATACAGGGAAACACTGAAGCTTTCTTT
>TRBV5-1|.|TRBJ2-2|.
CASSLGGQVTKELFF
TGCGCCAGCAGCTTAGGCGGGCAGGTTACAAAGGAGCTGTTTTTT
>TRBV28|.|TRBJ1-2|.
CASSLGPPTNYGYTF
TGTGCCAGCAGTTTAGGGCCTCCTACTAACTATGGCTACACCTTC
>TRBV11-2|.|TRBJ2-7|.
CASSLAGAEQYF
TGTGCCAGCAGCTTAGCAGGTGCCGAGCAGTACTTC
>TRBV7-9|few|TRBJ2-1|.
CASSRQASNEQFF
TGTGCCAGCAGCCGACAGGCTAGCAATGAGCAGTTCTTC
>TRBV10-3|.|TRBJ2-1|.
CATSVRGWDNEQFF
TGTGCCACGAGCGTACGGGGTTGGGACAATGAGCAGTTCTTC
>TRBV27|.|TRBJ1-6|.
CASSSFADQPLHF
TGTGCCAGCAGTTCCTTTGCCGATCAGCCCCTCCACTTT
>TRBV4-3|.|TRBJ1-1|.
CASSQVVGNTEAFF
TGCGCCAGCAGCCAAGTGGTCGGGAACACTGAAGCTTTCTTT
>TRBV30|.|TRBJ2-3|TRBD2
CAWTGGAGDTQYF
TGTGCCTGGACGGGGGGGGCGGGAGATACGCAGTATTTT
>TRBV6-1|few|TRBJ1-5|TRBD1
CASSEASLGTVYQPQHF
TGTGCCAGCAGTGAAGCGTCCCTGGGGACAGTATATCAACCCCAGCATTTT
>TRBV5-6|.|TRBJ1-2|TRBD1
CASSKGTGVAYGYTF
TGTGCCAGCAGCAAAGGGACAGGGGTTGCCTATGGCTACACCTTC
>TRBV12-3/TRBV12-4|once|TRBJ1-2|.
CASSSGYGYTF
TGTGCCAGCAGCTCCGGGTATGGCTACACCTTC
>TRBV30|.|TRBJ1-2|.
CAWSWAYYGYTF
TGTGCCTGGAGTTGGGCCTACTATGGCTACACCTTC
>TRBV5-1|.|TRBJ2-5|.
CASSSSFQETQYF
TGCGCCAGCAGCTCGTCCTTCCAAGAGACCCAGTACTTC
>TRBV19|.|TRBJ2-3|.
CASSIQVSTTDTQYF
TGTGCCAGTAGTATTCAGGTCTCGACCACAGATACGCAGTATTTT
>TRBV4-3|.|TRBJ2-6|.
CASSQDHGGRVTNVLTF
TGCGCCAGCAGCCAAGATCATGGGGGCCGGGTGACAAACGTCCTGACTTTC
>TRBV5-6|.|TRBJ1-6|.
CASSLGQANSPLHF
TGTGCCAGCAGCTTGGGACAGGCCAATTCACCCCTCCACTTT
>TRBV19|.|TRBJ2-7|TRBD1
CASSISGGRYEQYF
TGTGCCAGTAGTATCTCAGGGGGCAGGTACGAGCAGTACTTC
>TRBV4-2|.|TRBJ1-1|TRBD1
CASSQADRGFMNTEAFF
TGTGCCAGCAGCCAGGCCGACAGGGGATTCATGAACACTGAAGCTTTCTTT
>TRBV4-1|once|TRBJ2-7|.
CASSHRTAYEQYF
TGCGCCAGCAGCCACCGGACAGCTTACGAGCAGTACTTC
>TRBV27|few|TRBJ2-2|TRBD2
CASSASGRVNTGELFF
TGTGCCAGCAGTGCAAGCGGGAGAGTTAACACCGGGGAGCTGTTTTTT
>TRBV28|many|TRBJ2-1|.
CAGARDSNNEQFF
TGTGCCGGGGCGCGGGACTCTAACAATGAGCAGTTCTTC
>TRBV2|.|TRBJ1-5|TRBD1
CASSPLGQGGQPQHF
TGTGCCAGCAGTCCCCTTGGACAGGGTGGCCAGCCCCAGCATTTT
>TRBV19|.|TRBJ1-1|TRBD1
CASSSPGQGTEAFF
TGTGCCAGTAGTTCCCCGGGACAGGGTACTGAAGCTTTCTTT
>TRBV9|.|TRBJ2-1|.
CASSVRDGGGHNEQFF
TGTGCCAGCAGCGTACGGGATGGCGGGGGCCACAATGAGCAGTTCTTC
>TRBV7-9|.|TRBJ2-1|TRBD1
CASSPGQGARYNEQFF
TGTGCCAGCAGCCCGGGACAGGGCGCGCGGTACAATGAGCAGTTCTTC
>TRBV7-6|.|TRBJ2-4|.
CASSSPGAKNIQYF
TGTGCCAGCAGCTCCCCGGGGGCCAAAAACATTCAGTACTTC
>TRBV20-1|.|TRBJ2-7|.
CSASPLLEGGHEQYF
TGCAGTGCTAGTCCTCTCCTAGAGGGAGGCCACGAGCAGTACTTC
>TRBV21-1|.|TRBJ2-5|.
CASSKDAGQGMQETQYF
TGTGCCAGCAGCAAAGACGCCGGACAGGGGATGCAAGAGACCCAGTACTTC
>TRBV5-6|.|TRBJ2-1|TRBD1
CASTGGGTGESEQFF
TGTGCCAGCACCGGAGGGGGGACAGGGGAAAGTGAGCAGTTCTTC
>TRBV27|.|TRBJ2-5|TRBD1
CASSSQPSGTGRETQYF
TGTGCCAGCAGTTCCCAACCTTCCGGGACAGGCCGGGAGACCCAGTACTTC
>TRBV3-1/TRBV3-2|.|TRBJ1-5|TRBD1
CASSQDSRGQPQHF
TGTGCCAGCAGCCAAGATTCCAGGGGGCAGCCCCAGCATTTT
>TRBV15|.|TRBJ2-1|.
CATRGDFIYNEQFF
TGTGCCACCAGAGGGGACTTCATTTACAATGAGCAGTTCTTC